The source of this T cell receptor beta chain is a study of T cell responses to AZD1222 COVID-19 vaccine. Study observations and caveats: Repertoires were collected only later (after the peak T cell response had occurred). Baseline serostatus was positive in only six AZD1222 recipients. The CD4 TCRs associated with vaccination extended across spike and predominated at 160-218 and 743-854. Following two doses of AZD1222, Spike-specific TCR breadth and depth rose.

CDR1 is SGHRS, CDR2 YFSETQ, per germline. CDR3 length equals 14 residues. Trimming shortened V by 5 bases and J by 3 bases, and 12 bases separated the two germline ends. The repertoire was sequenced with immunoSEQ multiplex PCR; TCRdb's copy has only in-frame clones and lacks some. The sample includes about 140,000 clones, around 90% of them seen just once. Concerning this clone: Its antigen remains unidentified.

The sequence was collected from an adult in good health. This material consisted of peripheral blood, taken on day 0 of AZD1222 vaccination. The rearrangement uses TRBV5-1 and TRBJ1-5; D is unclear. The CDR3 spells CASSSALLNQPQHF. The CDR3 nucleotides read TGCGCCAGCAGTTCGGCCTTACTCAATCAGCCCCAGCATTTT. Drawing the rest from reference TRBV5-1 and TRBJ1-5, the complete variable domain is KAGVTQTPRYLIKTRGQQVTLSCSPISGHRSVSWYQQTPGQGLQFLFEYFSETQRNKGNFPGRFSGRQFSNSRSEMNVSTLELGDSALYLCASSSALLNQPQHFGDGTRLSIL.